One T cell receptor (beta chain) is described in this entry. Its antigen is as yet unknown. Primers: 60 Vbeta forward and 13 Jbeta reverse. Only in-frame clones appear in the TCRdb table, and some are missing; sequencing was by immunoSEQ multiplex PCR. The sample consists of about 160,000 clones, 60% to 85% of them appearing once. In germline, CDR1 is ENHRY, CDR2 SYGVKD. The length of the CDR3 is 15 residues. The V and J ends lost 11 bases and 5 bases, in that order; junction bases with no gene match: 15. This sample stems from a study of cytomegalovirus exposure and HLA in healthy donors. Whole-study findings and limits: For most TCR sequences rarity was the rule, although some public TCRs occurred in many donors.

The clonotype originates from a man aged 50 to 59 in good health and CMV-seropositive. The sample was PBMCs. V gene TRBV10-3 combines with J gene TRBJ2-5, with TRBD1 matching 9 bases. The chain's CDR3 is CAGRQGQGLGETQYF. The CDR3, as DNA: TGTGCCGGGCGCCAGGGACAGGGATTAGGGGAGACCCAGTACTTC.